This T cell receptor beta chain was sequenced for a study of CD8+CD57+ T cells in acquired aplastic anemia. For CDR3 and TCR beta VDJ profiling, genomic DNA was the template used. TCRdb ran MiXCR on the reads and lists one entry per CDR3 protein. Of 350,000 to 450,000 distinct CDR3 sequences listed, 55% to 70% are singletons. On this clonotype itself: This CDR3 fails to terminate in the conserved phenylalanine or tryptophan, so it likely reflects a read error. The limits of the CDR3 on the DNA are not certain, so only TCRdb's listed CDR3 is given.

The CDR3 region is 13 residues in length, termini included. Germline-derived CDR1 and CDR2 are SGDLS and YYNGEE. The material sequenced was sorted CD4+, CD8+, or CD8+CD57+ T cells (not recorded which) from PBMCs. J is TRBJ1-5 and V is TRBV9; the DNA was not compared with TRBD1, the D call given in the table. This TCR came from a human donor in good health, serving as a control. CDR3 residues: CASSVEGPRGDSL.